These 10 T cell receptor beta chains originate from one sample sequenced in a study of T cell responses to AZD1222 COVID-19 vaccine. Sequencing used immunoSEQ multiplex PCR; TCRdb keeps in-frame clones, though not all of them. The repertoire holds roughly 50,000 clones, with about nine tenths as singletons. The sequences come from peripheral blood, collected 28 days after the second AZD1222 dose. These receptors originate from an adult who received the AZD1222 COVID-19 vaccine.

This clone was observed a few times. This chain uses TRBV5-1 with TRBJ1-1; possible D gene TRBD1, 6 bases. Trimming stripped 3 bases from V and 1 base from J, with 13 bases between. This CDR3 is built from 15 residues. Per germline, CDR1 SGHRS and CDR2 YFSETQ. Here the CDR3 DNA reads TGCGCCAGCAGCTCGGACCTGGGGGCGAACACTGAAGCTTTCTTT. Protein: CASSSDLGANTEAFF.

The chain carries TRBV5-1 and TRBJ2-1, with TRBD2 identical over 12 bases. Germline assignment: CDR1 SGHRS and CDR2 YFSETQ. CDR3 size: 16 residues. V dropped 4 bases and J dropped 6; count of bases not matched to a gene: 8. The CDR3 bases are TGCGCCAGCAGCCGCCTGACTAGCGGGGGACCCAATGAGCAGTTCTTC. Its protein is CASSRLTSGGPNEQFF.

Here the CDR3 DNA reads TGCAGCGTTGCCCACCTCTATGGCTACACCTTC. It codes for CSVAHLYGYTF. The chain recombines TRBV29-1 with TRBJ1-2; D is unresolved. CDR3 length equals 11 residues. Germline loops: CDR1 SQVTM, CDR2 ANQGSEA. V lost 4 bases to trimming and J lost 4 bases, with 7 bases between them. The whole variable domain, filled in from reference TRBV29-1 and TRBJ1-2, reads SAVISQKPSRDICQRGTSLTIQCQVDSQVTMMFWYRQQPGQSLTLIATANQGSEATYESGFVIDKFPISRPNLTFSTLTVSNMSPEDSSIYLCSVAHLYGYTFGSGTRLTVV.

This sequence joins TRBV2 and TRBJ2-3; no definite D call. Germline V gives CDR1 SNHLY, CDR2 FYNNEI. There are 14 residues in the CDR3. V lost 3 bases and J 2 bases, leaving 9 bases between the germline ends. Here the CDR3 reads CASSDRLHTDTQYF. The CDR3 nucleotides are TGTGCCAGCAGTGATAGGCTGCACACAGATACGCAGTATTTT.

The rearrangement uses TRBV20-1 and TRBJ2-1; D is possibly TRBD2 (6 bases). V dropped 3 bases and J dropped 0 bases, with 21 bases sitting between them. The germline V gene encodes CDR1 DFQATT and CDR2 SNEGSKA (reference sequence). The CDR3 runs 18 residues. The CDR3 bases are TGCAGTGCTAGTTCGACGTCTACGGAGGGAAACTCCTACAATGAGCAGTTCTTC. This codes for CSASSTSTEGNSYNEQFF.

The chain links TRBV6-6 to TRBJ1-2, with TRBD1 matching over 9 bases. The germline gives CDR1 MNHNY, CDR2 SVGAGI (reference sequence). This CDR3 region has 14 residues. The V segment lost 4 bases and the J segment 8 bases; nucleotides outside the gene matches: 8. For the CDR3, the DNA is TGTGCCAGCAGTTTTTACAGGGGGCTCGACGGCTACACCTTC. Translating it yields CASSFYRGLDGYTF.

The rearrangement links TRBV24-1 to TRBJ2-1; the D gene is possibly TRBD1 (5 bases). The CDR3 is made up of 14 amino acids. The ends were cut back, 3 bases at V and 8 bases at J, with 13 bases in the middle. CDR1 is KGHDR and CDR2 is SFDVKD in the germline V gene. Here the CDR3 reads CATSDRTGTDEQFF. DNA of the CDR3: TGTGCCACCAGTGATAGAACAGGTACGGATGAGCAGTTCTTC.

V and J are TRBV28 and TRBJ2-7; D ambiguous. Germline values: CDR1 MDHEN, CDR2 SYDVKM. Trimming shortened V by 3 bases and J by 3 bases, and 3 bases separated the two germline ends. This CDR3 has 11 amino acids. CDR3 sequence: CASSFYYEQYF. The CDR3 coding sequence is TGTGCCAGCAGTTTCTACTACGAGCAGTACTTC.

Written as DNA, the CDR3 is TGTGCCAGCAGCCAAGAGCCAAGGGCTGAAGCTTTCTTT. This gives the protein CASSQEPRAEAFF. The chain carries TRBV3-1 (or the pseudogene TRBV3-2) and TRBJ1-1, with D unresolved. V lost 0 bases to trimming and J lost 6 bases, with 8 bases between them. CDR1 and CDR2 from the germline V gene are LGHDT and YNNKEL (reference sequence). There are 13 residues in the CDR3.

The V and J genes are TRBV19 and TRBJ2-3; 8 positions match TRBD2. Germline values: CDR1 LNHDA, CDR2 SQIVND (reference sequence). The CDR3 has 14 amino acids. After removal of 4 bases from V and 3 bases from J, the junction contained 3 bases not matched to a gene. CDR3 residues: CASSRLAGTDTQYF. The CDR3 nucleotides read TGTGCCAGTAGTAGGTTAGCGGGGACAGATACGCAGTATTTT. Full variable domain (missing parts from reference TRBV19 and TRBJ2-3): DGGITQSPKYLFRKEGQNVTLSCEQNLNHDAMYWYRQDPGQGLRLIYYSQIVNDFQKGDIAEGYSVSREKKESFPLTVTSAQKNPTAFYLCASSRLAGTDTQYFGPGTRLTVL.